This record looks at one TCR beta chain sequence and its context. The target antigen is unknown. Time point noted: blood 4 weeks post-SBRT, at nephrectomy. Stated treatment: 15 Gy SBRT to primary tumor, nephrectomy 4 weeks later. These data belong to a study of radiation and T cells in renal cell carcinoma. Study-wide points: Pretreatment tumor biopsies were lacking, so baseline clonotypes are unknown.

The V segment lost 1 base and the J segment 5 bases; nucleotides outside the gene matches: 5. Per the germline V gene, CDR1 is MGHRA and CDR2 is YSYEKL. The CDR3 covers 17 residues. The repertoire was sequenced with immunoSEQ multiplex PCR; TCRdb's copy has only in-frame clones and lacks some. The table shows tens of thousands of clones, with around four fifths occurring only once. This clonotype was obtained from a man aged 50-59 years with renal cell carcinoma. This sample comprised blood, obtained from a patient whose treatment included radiotherapy and nephrectomy. The genes are TRBV4-1 and TRBJ2-2, with 12 nucleotides matching TRBD2. The CDR3 DNA reads TGCGCCAGCAGCCAAGGACTAGCGGGAGTCGGTACCGGGGAGCTGTTTTTT. Protein product: CASSQGLAGVGTGELFF.